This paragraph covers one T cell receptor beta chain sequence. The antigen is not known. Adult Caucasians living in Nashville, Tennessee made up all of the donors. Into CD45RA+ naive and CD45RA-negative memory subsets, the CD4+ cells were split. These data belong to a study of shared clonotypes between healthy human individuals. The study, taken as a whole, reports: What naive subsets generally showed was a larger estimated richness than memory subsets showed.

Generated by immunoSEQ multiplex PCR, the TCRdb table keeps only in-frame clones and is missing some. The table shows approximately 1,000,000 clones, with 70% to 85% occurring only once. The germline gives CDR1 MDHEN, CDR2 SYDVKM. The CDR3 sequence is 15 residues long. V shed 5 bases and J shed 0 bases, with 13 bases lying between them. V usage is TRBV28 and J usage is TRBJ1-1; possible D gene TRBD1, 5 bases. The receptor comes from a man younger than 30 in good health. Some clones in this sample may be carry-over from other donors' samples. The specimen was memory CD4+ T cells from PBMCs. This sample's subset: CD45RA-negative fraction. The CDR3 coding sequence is TGTGCCAGCAGTAGGGGCGGGGGGTTGAACACTGAAGCTTTCTTT. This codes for CASSRGGGLNTEAFF.